These 27 T cell receptor beta chains came from one sample sequenced in a study of blood T cell repertoires in COVID-19. Sequencing used immunoSEQ multiplex PCR; TCRdb keeps in-frame clones, though not all of them. The repertoire consists of 150,000 to 200,000 clones, with about 90% occurring once and the leading ten covering 0.95% to 1.5%. Source material: PBMCs or T cells enriched from blood (not recorded which). The source is a human donor with acute COVID-19. The donor label of this sample is uncertain.

V is TRBV4-2 and J is TRBJ1-2; D might be TRBD1 (5 bases). The CDR3 length is 15 residues. CDR1 LGHNA and CDR2 YNFKEQ come from the germline V gene. V shed 0 bases and J shed 0 bases, with 8 bases lying between them. As DNA, the CDR3 is TGTGCCAGCAGCCAAGATGTAGGGGCTAACTATGGCTACACCTTC. Residues: CASSQDVGANYGYTF.

This sequence joins TRBV7-9 and TRBJ2-5; D may be TRBD1 (6 bases). Per germline, CDR1 SEHNR and CDR2 FQNEAQ (reference sequence). Trimming pared 2 bases from V and 11 bases from J, leaving 9 bases between. CDR3 size: 11 residues. The CDR3: CASSLPQGQYF. The CDR3 DNA reads as TGTGCCAGCAGCTTACCTCAGGGGCAGTACTTC.

CDR3 bases: TGCAGCGTCATGGCGGGGCGGATCCAGCCCCAGCATTTT. This gives the protein CSVMAGRIQPQHF. The chain has TRBV29-1 and TRBJ1-5; D is perhaps TRBD1 (5 bases). Germline lookup yields CDR1 SQVTM and CDR2 ANQGSEA. Between the trimmed V and J ends, which lost 6 bases and 7 bases, there was a span of 16 bases. CDR3 length: 13 residues.

V is TRBV15 and J is TRBJ2-1; 9 nucleotides align to TRBD1. This CDR3 comprises 18 residues. Germline values: CDR1 LNHNV, CDR2 YYDKDF (reference sequence). The V segment lost 3 bases and the J segment 8 bases; nucleotides outside the gene matches: 17. CDR3 amino acids: CATSRGPPGTGWSDEQFF. In DNA form, the CDR3 reads TGTGCCACCAGCAGGGGACCCCCCGGGACAGGGTGGTCAGATGAGCAGTTCTTC.

The gene calls are TRBV30 and TRBJ1-2, with a possible D match to TRBD1 (5 bases). Germline CDR1 and CDR2: GTSNPN and SVGIG (reference sequence). V was trimmed by 5 bases and J by 6 bases, leaving 22 bases between them. CDR3 length: 15 residues. The CDR3 coding sequence is TGTGCCTGGGGGGCAACTACAAGGAGAACGGATGGCTACACCTTC. Translating it yields CAWGATTRRTDGYTF.

The chain combines TRBV18 with TRBJ1-6; 7 bases align to TRBD1. The V and J ends lost 2 bases and 7 bases, in that order; junction bases with no gene match: 8. Germline loops: CDR1 KGHSH, CDR2 LQKENI. The CDR3 contains 16 residues. DNA for the CDR3: TGTGCCAGCTCACCAGCGACGACAGGGTTAAATTCACCCCTCCACTTT. This codes for CASSPATTGLNSPLHF. The full variable domain, completed using reference TRBV18 and TRBJ1-6, is NAGVMQNPRHLVRRRGQEARLRCSPMKGHSHVYWYRQLPEEGLKFMVYLQKENIIDESGMPKERFSAEFPKEGPSILRIQQVVRGDSAAYFCASSPATTGLNSPLHFGNGTRLTVT.

With respect to this clone: The sample holds other DNA sequences that translate to the same CDR3. V is TRBV27 and J is TRBJ1-6, with 9 bases that match TRBD1. CDR1 and CDR2 (germline): MNHEY, SMNVEV (reference sequence). Trimming cost V 6 bases and J 2 bases; bases outside gene matches: 5. The CDR3 runs to 16 residues. The CDR3, as DNA: TGTGCCAGCAGACGGGGACAGGGAACCTATAATTCACCCCTCCACTTT. Translating gives CASRRGQGTYNSPLHF.

This clone came up once. This sample includes further DNA sequences coding for the same CDR3. The chain combines TRBV3-1 (or the pseudogene TRBV3-2) with TRBJ2-1; 9 nucleotides agree with TRBD2. After removal of 0 bases from V and 4 bases from J, the junction contained 4 bases not matched to a gene. The CDR3 sequence is 16 residues long. Per germline, CDR1 LGHDT and CDR2 YNNKEL (reference sequence). The CDR3 sequence: CASSQEGAGGYNEQFF. As DNA, the CDR3 is TGTGCCAGCAGCCAAGAGGGAGCGGGGGGTTACAATGAGCAGTTCTTC.

This chain links TRBV24-1 with TRBJ1-2; 8 bases are shared with TRBD1. Trimming cost V 2 bases and J 3 bases; bases outside gene matches: 7. The germline V gene encodes CDR1 KGHDR and CDR2 SFDVKD. The CDR3 spans 16 residues. CDR3 DNA sequence: TGTGCCACCAGTGATTCCCGGACAGGGAACGACTATGGCTACACCTTC. This translates into CATSDSRTGNDYGYTF.

The chain employs TRBV30 and TRBJ2-2; 14 bases fit TRBD2. Germline V gene sequence: CDR1 GTSNPN, CDR2 SVGIG (reference sequence). The V and J ends lost 2 bases and 0 bases, in that order; junction bases with no gene match: 5. CDR3 length: 18 residues. The CDR3 region is CAWSIPGLAGANTGELFF. DNA for the CDR3: TGTGCCTGGAGTATCCCGGGACTAGCGGGGGCGAACACCGGGGAGCTGTTTTTT.

This chain connects TRBV6-1 to TRBJ2-3; 8 bases match TRBD1. The CDR3 loop spans 15 amino acids. The junction had 6 bases not matched to a gene; V was cut back by 3 bases and J by 4 bases. CDR1 and CDR2 from the germline V gene are MNHNS and SASEGT. CDR3 loop: CASSDRGRVPDTQYF. In DNA, the CDR3 is TGTGCCAGCAGTGACAGGGGGCGCGTCCCAGATACGCAGTATTTT.

Of note for this clone: This same CDR3 is encoded by further DNA sequences in the sample. The chain links TRBV5-1 to TRBJ1-2; D may be TRBD1 (5 bases). This CDR3 region has 13 residues. Trimming removed 1 base from V and 3 bases from J, with 7 bases in between. Germline V gives CDR1 SGHRS, CDR2 YFSETQ. CDR3 coding DNA: TGCGCCAGCAGCTTGACAGGTGACTATGGCTACACCTTC. Its protein product is CASSLTGDYGYTF.

This chain uses TRBV4-2 with TRBJ1-2; TRBD1 is a possible D gene (5 bases). Germline CDR1 LGHNA, CDR2 YNFKEQ. The ends were cut back, 0 bases at V and 4 bases at J, with 15 bases in the middle. This CDR3 comprises 16 residues. CDR3 sequence reads: CASSQERFGGSYGYTF. DNA for the CDR3: TGTGCCAGCAGCCAAGAAAGGTTCGGGGGGAGCTATGGCTACACCTTC.

V usage is TRBV6-2 or TRBV6-3 and J usage is TRBJ1-5; 9 bases map to TRBD1. The CDR3 is made up of 19 amino acids. Germline lookup yields CDR1 MNHEY and CDR2 SVGEGT. The trim removed 2 bases at V and 2 bases at J, leaving 13 bases unmatched. Here the CDR3 DNA reads TGTGCCAGCAGTTACCACACCGGGACAGGGAAGTTGGGCAATCAGCCCCAGCATTTT. It encodes CASSYHTGTGKLGNQPQHF.

The chain's CDR3 is CASSLQGSYNYGYTF. The CDR3 bases are TGTGCCAGCAGTTTGCAGGGGTCCTACAACTATGGCTACACCTTC. This chain connects TRBV27 to TRBJ1-2, with D possibly matching TRBD1 (6 bases). Trimming took off 3 bases at V and 2 bases at J, with 13 bases between the two ends. This CDR3 has 15 residues. Germline lookup yields CDR1 MNHEY and CDR2 SMNVEV (reference sequence).

CDR3 in DNA: TGCGCCAGCAGCTTGGACCCAGGGTCGAGCGCAGGAAAACTGTTTTTT. It codes for CASSLDPGSSAGKLFF. V is TRBV5-1 and J is TRBJ1-4; tentatively, D is TRBD1 (5 bases). The CDR3 contains 16 residues. Germline loops: CDR1 SGHRS, CDR2 YFSETQ. Trimming cost V 0 bases and J 10 bases, with 19 bases left between them.

The V gene is TRBV30, the J gene TRBJ1-5; D gene uncertain. The CDR3 has 14 amino acids. Germline lookup yields CDR1 GTSNPN and CDR2 SVGIG (reference sequence). With 3 bases removed from V and 0 bases from J, the gap between germline ends came to 9 bases. Here the CDR3 DNA reads TGTGCCTGGAGCTTAGACAATAGCAATCAGCCCCAGCATTTT. Its protein product is CAWSLDNSNQPQHF. The variable domain in full, completed from reference TRBV30 and TRBJ1-5, reads SQTIHQWPATLVQPVGSPLSLECTVEGTSNPNLYWYRQAAGRGLQLLFYSVGIGQISSEVPQNLSASRPQDRQFILSSKKLLLSDSGFYLCAWSLDNSNQPQHFGDGTRLSIL.

The chain has TRBV7-9 and TRBJ2-6, with 7 nucleotides matching TRBD1. Trimming took 3 bases from V and 0 from J; bases not matched to a gene: 8. There are 18 residues in the CDR3. CDR1 SEHNR and CDR2 FQNEAQ come from the germline V gene (reference sequence). CDR3: CASSLSDRASSGANVLTF. The CDR3 nucleotides are TGTGCCAGCAGCTTGTCCGACAGGGCGAGCTCTGGGGCCAACGTCCTGACTTTC.

This chain links TRBV9 with TRBJ1-2; possibly TRBD1 for D (5 bases). Deletions cut 1 base from V and 6 bases from J, with 19 bases between. Germline lookup yields CDR1 SGDLS and CDR2 YYNGEE. CDR3 size: 16 residues. DNA of the CDR3: TGTGCCAGCAGCGTATCCGTGGAAGGGGCTAGGAATGGCTACACCTTC. Protein: CASSVSVEGARNGYTF.

The V and J genes are TRBV20-1 and TRBJ1-2; D is unclear. CDR1 and CDR2 (germline): DFQATT, SNEGSKA (reference sequence). Trimming left V 4 bases short and J 10 bases short, with 7 bases between. The CDR3 totals 9 residues. The DNA for the CDR3 is TGCAGTGCTACCGAGCCCTACACCTTC. Translation gives CSATEPYTF.

The J gene is TRBJ2-7, the V gene TRBV5-6; possibly TRBD2 for D (6 bases). The CDR3 length is 15 residues. Germline assignment: CDR1 SGHDT and CDR2 YYEEEE. Trimming left V 0 bases short and J 1 base short, with 11 bases between. The CDR3: CASSLDEGRSYEQYF. CDR3 nucleotides: TGTGCCAGCAGCTTGGATGAAGGGAGGTCCTACGAGCAGTACTTC.

The genes are TRBV6-5 and TRBJ2-7, with TRBD1 identical over 7 bases. CDR3 length: 13 amino acids. Germline V CDR1 and CDR2: MNHEY, SVGAGI. J was trimmed by 2 bases and V by 4 bases; bases with no gene match: 2. CDR3 protein: CASSSTGTYEQYF. In DNA, the CDR3 is TGTGCCAGCAGTTCGACAGGGACCTACGAGCAGTACTTC.

The chain couples TRBV18 to TRBJ1-2; the D gene is possibly TRBD1 (6 bases). Trimming took 1 base from V and 6 from J, leaving 24 bases between them. CDR3 length equals 18 residues. The germline V gene encodes CDR1 KGHSH and CDR2 LQKENI. The CDR3 loop is CASSPLAGGPAGWDGYTF. The CDR3 DNA sequence: TGTGCCAGCTCACCACTCGCCGGGGGGCCCGCCGGTTGGGATGGCTACACCTTC.

The chain uses TRBV5-1 and TRBJ2-1, with 13 bases that match TRBD2. In germline, CDR1 is SGHRS, CDR2 YFSETQ. Trimming at V came to 4 bases and at J to 9 bases, leaving 7 bases not matched to a gene. CDR3 length: 15 amino acids. CDR3 sequence: CASSRTSGGASEQFF. CDR3 in DNA: TGCGCCAGCAGCCGCACTAGCGGGGGGGCCAGTGAGCAGTTCTTC.

V and J are TRBV7-2 and TRBJ1-2; D remains unclear. CDR1 is SGHTA, CDR2 FQGNSA, per germline. With 0 bases removed from V and 4 bases from J, the gap between germline ends came to 6 bases. The CDR3 is 13 amino acids. The CDR3 spells CASSLAGFYGYTF. In nucleotides, the CDR3 is TGTGCCAGCAGCTTAGCGGGCTTCTATGGCTACACCTTC.

This chain uses TRBV5-6 with TRBJ1-1; D unclear. Trimming took off 1 base at V and 5 bases at J, with 12 bases between the two ends. Germline lookup yields CDR1 SGHDT and CDR2 YYEEEE. The CDR3 is 14 amino acids. The chain's CDR3 is CASSLRTAGTEAFF. CDR3 nucleotides: TGTGCCAGCAGCTTGAGAACTGCGGGGACTGAAGCTTTCTTT.

This rearrangement joins TRBV7-9 to TRBJ2-5; possible D gene TRBD1, 5 bases. The CDR3 length is 15 residues. V lost 5 bases to trimming and J lost 2 bases, with 15 bases between them. CDR1 SEHNR and CDR2 FQNEAQ come from the germline V gene (reference sequence). The CDR3 nucleotides read TGTGCCAGCAGCCCCTCCTACAGGAAGCAAGAGACCCAGTACTTC. It codes for CASSPSYRKQETQYF.